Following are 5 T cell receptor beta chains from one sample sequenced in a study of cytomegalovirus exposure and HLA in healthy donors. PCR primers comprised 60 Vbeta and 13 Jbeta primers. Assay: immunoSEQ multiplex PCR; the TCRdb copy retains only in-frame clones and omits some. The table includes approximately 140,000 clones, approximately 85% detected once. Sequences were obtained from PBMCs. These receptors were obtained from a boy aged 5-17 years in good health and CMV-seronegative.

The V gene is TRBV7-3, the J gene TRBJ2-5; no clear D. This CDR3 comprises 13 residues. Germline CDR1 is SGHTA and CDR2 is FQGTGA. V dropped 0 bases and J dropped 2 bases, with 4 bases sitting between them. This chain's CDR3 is CASSLTQQETQYF. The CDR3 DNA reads TGTGCCAGCAGCTTAACACAACAAGAGACCCAGTACTTC.

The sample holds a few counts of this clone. CDR3 residues: CASSGGQGVNTEAFF. The CDR3 DNA reads as TGTGCCAGCAGCGGAGGACAGGGGGTGAACACTGAAGCTTTCTTT. The V call is TRBV9, the J call TRBJ1-1; 10 nucleotides align to TRBD1. The CDR3 length is 15 residues. J was trimmed by 0 bases and V by 3 bases; bases with no gene match: 2. Germline V gives CDR1 SGDLS, CDR2 YYNGEE.

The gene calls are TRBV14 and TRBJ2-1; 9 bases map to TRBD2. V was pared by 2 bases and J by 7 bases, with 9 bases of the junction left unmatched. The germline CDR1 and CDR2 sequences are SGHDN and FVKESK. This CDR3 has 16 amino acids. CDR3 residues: CASSQRIAGERNEQFF. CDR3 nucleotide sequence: TGTGCCAGCAGCCAAAGAATAGCGGGAGAGAGGAATGAGCAGTTCTTC.

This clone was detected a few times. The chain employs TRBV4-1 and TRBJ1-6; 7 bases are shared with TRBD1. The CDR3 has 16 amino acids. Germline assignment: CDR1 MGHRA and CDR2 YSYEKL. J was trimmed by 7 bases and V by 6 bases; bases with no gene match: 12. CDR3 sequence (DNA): TGCGCCAGCAGACCCTGGGACAGATTAGACAATTCACCCCTCCACTTT. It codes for CASRPWDRLDNSPLHF.

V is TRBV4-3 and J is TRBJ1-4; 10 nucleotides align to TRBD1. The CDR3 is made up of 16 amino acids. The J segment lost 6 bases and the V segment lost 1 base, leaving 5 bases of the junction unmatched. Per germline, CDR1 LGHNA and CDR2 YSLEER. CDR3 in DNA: TGCGCCAGCAGCCAAGCACGCGGGACAGGGGATGAAAAACTGTTTTTT. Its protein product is CASSQARGTGDEKLFF.